The 22 T cell receptor beta chains below all came from one sample that was sequenced in a study of shared T cell receptors in the human thymus. TCRdb keeps only in-frame clones here, not all; method: immunoSEQ multiplex PCR. The table records 640,000 or so clones, 87% of them present only once. These data also formed part of another study, on human thymus T cells.

Sequenced input: thymocytes. The receptors originated from a boy younger than two with a congenital heart defect.

The chain carries TRBV7-3 and TRBJ2-3; 8 nucleotides match TRBD2. The germline gives CDR1 SGHTA, CDR2 FQGTGA. This CDR3 spans 17 amino acids. The ends lost 5 bases at V and 0 bases at J; junction bases unmatched: 10. In DNA form, the CDR3 reads TGTGCCAGCAGCCCAGAGAGGCGGGGGGCAAGCACAGATACGCAGTATTTT. It translates to CASSPERRGASTDTQYF.

This chain joins TRBV23-1 and TRBJ2-2; 9 bases match TRBD1. TRBV23-1 counts as an open reading frame of uncertain function. The CDR3 covers 17 residues. Germline trimming cut 10 bases from V and 3 bases from J; bases unmatched to any gene: 15. DNA for the CDR3: TGCGCCATTACGTTTCTTCTTCACAGGGGGCACACCGGGGAGCTGTTTTTT. Amino acids: CAITFLLHRGHTGELFF.

This chain uses TRBV11-1 with TRBJ2-7; 10 bases line up with TRBD1. The germline gives CDR1 SGHAT, CDR2 FQDESV (reference sequence). This CDR3 has 15 residues. V gave up 5 bases and J gave up 3 bases; unmatched junction bases: 7. DNA for the CDR3: TGTGCCAGCAGCCCGACAGGGGGCGCATACTACGAGCAGTACTTC. This translates into CASSPTGGAYYEQYF. Based on the CDR3 plus reference TRBV11-1 and TRBJ2-7, the full variable domain is EAEVAQSPRYKITEKSQAVAFWCDPISGHATLYWYRQILGQGPELLVQFQDESVVDDSQLPKDRFSAERLKGVDSTLKIQPAELGDSAMYLCASSPTGGAYYEQYFGPGTRLTVT.

The chain has TRBV10-3 and TRBJ2-7; 11 nucleotides match TRBD2. The germline CDR1 and CDR2 sequences are ENHRY and SYGVKD. With 4 bases clipped from V and 8 bases from J, the junction kept 4 bases outside the gene matches. There are 13 residues in the CDR3. The CDR3 nucleotides read TGTGCCATCAGTGGGGGGACTAGCGGTAAGCAGTACTTC. Protein sequence: CAISGGTSGKQYF.

Remarks on this clone: In the same sample, other DNA sequences code for this CDR3. The chain combines TRBV28 with TRBJ2-7, with 9 positions matching TRBD1. The germline gives CDR1 MDHEN, CDR2 SYDVKM. This CDR3 comprises 14 residues. V was pared by 6 bases and J by 3 bases, with 6 bases of the junction left unmatched. The CDR3 region is CASSRRDRDYEQYF. CDR3 sequence (DNA): TGTGCCAGCAGCCGCCGGGACAGGGACTACGAGCAGTACTTC.

The chain recombines TRBV5-1 with TRBJ2-1; TRBD1 matches at 7 bases. V was clipped by 4 bases and J by 8 bases; unmatched bases: 9. This CDR3 comprises 14 residues. CDR1 and CDR2 (germline): SGHRS, YFSETQ. The CDR3 bases are TGCGCCAGCAGCCCCCGGGACAGAGAATATGAGCAGTTCTTC. This translates into CASSPRDREYEQFF.

The chain uses TRBV7-3 and TRBJ1-1; no firm D call. V was cut by 5 bases and J by 5 bases, with 15 bases left in between. This CDR3 comprises 14 residues. CDR1 is SGHTA and CDR2 is FQGTGA in the germline V gene. The CDR3 spells CASSPKGRETEAFF. The DNA for the CDR3 is TGTGCCAGCAGCCCGAAGGGTCGGGAAACTGAAGCTTTCTTT.

The chain has TRBV7-2 and TRBJ2-7, with TRBD2 matching over 14 bases. The trim removed 5 bases at V and 6 bases at J, leaving 6 bases unmatched. CDR3 length: 15 residues. Germline CDR1 SGHTA, CDR2 FQGNSA. The CDR3 sequence is CASSPGTSGSSEQYF. The DNA for the CDR3 is TGTGCCAGCAGCCCTGGGACTAGCGGGAGTTCCGAGCAGTACTTC.

The chain uses TRBV27 and TRBJ2-7; TRBD1 might be the D (6 bases). The germline V gene encodes CDR1 MNHEY and CDR2 SMNVEV (reference sequence). Trimming stripped 5 bases from V and 3 bases from J, with 11 bases between. The CDR3 is 13 amino acids. For the CDR3, the DNA is TGTGCCAGCAGTAAACCGGGACACTACGAGCAGTACTTC. Protein product: CASSKPGHYEQYF.

Here the CDR3 DNA reads TGTGCCACCAGCCTAGGAAGGTCTTTGTACGAGCAGTACTTC. It yields the protein CATSLGRSLYEQYF. The J gene is TRBJ2-7, the V gene TRBV15; D unclear. V lost 5 bases, J lost 4 bases, and 15 bases lay in between. This CDR3 spans 14 amino acids. Germline loops: CDR1 LNHNV, CDR2 YYDKDF (reference sequence).

The chain has TRBV14 and TRBJ2-1, with 10 bases that match TRBD2. Germline CDR1 and CDR2: SGHDN and FVKESK. Trimming took 0 bases from V and 8 from J; bases not matched to a gene: 10. This CDR3 comprises 17 residues. The CDR3 sequence: CASSQDPEASGSDEQFF. In DNA form, the CDR3 reads TGTGCCAGCAGCCAAGATCCTGAGGCTAGCGGGAGCGATGAGCAGTTCTTC. Full variable domain (missing parts from reference TRBV14 and TRBJ2-1): EAGVTQFPSHSVIEKGQTVTLRCDPISGHDNLYWYRRVMGKEIKFLLHFVKESKQDESGMPNNRFLAERTGGTYSTLKVQPAELEDSGVYFCASSQDPEASGSDEQFFGPGTRLTVL.

V and J are TRBV29-1 and TRBJ1-4; perhaps TRBD1 as D (5 bases). V gave up 5 bases and J gave up 5 bases, with 18 bases separating them. The germline gives CDR1 SQVTM, CDR2 ANQGSEA. The CDR3 is 15 residues long. CDR3 nucleotides: TGCAGCGTTTCGATCGGGGGGTTCCCCAATGAAAAACTGTTTTTT. Translation gives CSVSIGGFPNEKLFF.

The V gene is TRBV19, the J gene TRBJ1-5; TRBD1 is a possible D gene (6 bases). The CDR3 runs 16 residues. The germline V and J ends were trimmed by 5 bases and 9 bases, with 23 bases remaining between them. CDR1 is LNHDA and CDR2 is SQIVND in the germline V gene (reference sequence). CDR3 DNA: TGTGCCAGTAGTGTCCTCGGGACAAGTGAAAGGTGGCCCCAGCATTTT. Amino acids: CASSVLGTSERWPQHF.

The gene calls are TRBV7-2 and TRBJ2-7, with D perhaps matching TRBD2 (5 bases). Germline assignment: CDR1 SGHTA and CDR2 FQGNSA. The CDR3 spans 13 residues. Trimming pared 5 bases from V and 6 bases from J, leaving 14 bases between. The CDR3 here is CASSPLAYFEQYF. CDR3 DNA: TGTGCCAGCAGCCCGCTAGCCTATTTCGAGCAGTACTTC.

V is TRBV28 and J is TRBJ1-5; 8 bases match TRBD1. Germline V gene sequence: CDR1 MDHEN, CDR2 SYDVKM. Germline trimming cut 2 bases from V and 5 bases from J; bases unmatched to any gene: 8. This CDR3 comprises 16 residues. In DNA, the CDR3 is TGTGCCAGCAGTTTAAGGAACAGGGGGGAGGATCAGCCCCAGCATTTT. Translated: CASSLRNRGEDQPQHF.

This clone appeared a few times. This chain links TRBV28 with TRBJ1-3; perhaps TRBD1 as D (6 bases). The CDR3 sequence is 13 residues long. Germline-derived CDR1 and CDR2 are MDHEN and SYDVKM. V was shortened by 7 bases and J by 6 bases, with 13 bases between the two germline ends. For the CDR3, the DNA is TGTGCCAGCACCAACAGGGTGGAAAACACCATATATTTT. Amino acids: CASTNRVENTIYF. Combining the CDR3 with reference TRBV28 and TRBJ1-3 gives the whole variable domain DVKVTQSSRYLVKRTGEKVFLECVQDMDHENMFWYRQDPGLGLRLIYFSYDVKMKEKGDIPEGYSVSREKKERFSLILESASTNQTSMYLCASTNRVENTIYFGEGSWLTVV.

Concerning this clone itself: The same CDR3 also results from other DNA sequences found in this sample. The chain uses TRBV5-1 and TRBJ1-2; D is unresolved. V was trimmed by 4 bases and J by 8 bases, leaving 15 bases between them. There are 13 residues in the CDR3. The germline CDR1 and CDR2 sequences are SGHRS and YFSETQ. The CDR3 coding sequence is TGCGCCAGCAGCCTGGCCTGGGGAGAAGGCTACACCTTC. Translation: CASSLAWGEGYTF.

The rearrangement links TRBV7-2 to TRBJ1-1; a weak D match, TRBD1 (5 bases). Germline V gene data show CDR1 as SGHTA and CDR2 as FQGNSA. The CDR3 totals 17 residues. With 8 bases removed from V and 2 bases from J, the gap between germline ends came to 24 bases. As DNA, the CDR3 is TGTGCCAGCCGAACCCGGGGCAGGGAGGCGTTAAACACTGAAGCTTTCTTT. Translation: CASRTRGREALNTEAFF.

The CDR3 sequence: CASRLTGTGSSYEQYF. CDR3 in DNA: TGCGCCAGCAGGTTGACCGGGACAGGGTCGTCCTACGAGCAGTACTTC. V usage is TRBV5-1 and J usage is TRBJ2-5; 9 positions agree with TRBD1. The DNA end is a closer match to TRBJ2-7, so the J assignment may be wrong. The germline V gene has CDR1 SGHRS and CDR2 YFSETQ. This CDR3 comprises 16 residues.

The V gene is TRBV30, the J gene TRBJ1-1; 7 bases map to TRBD1. This CDR3 comprises 13 residues. The germline CDR1 and CDR2 sequences are GTSNPN and SVGIG (reference sequence). The V gene end was trimmed by 8 bases and the J gene end by 4 bases; junction bases not matched to a gene: 10. This CDR3 is CAREGDSGTEAFF. The CDR3 DNA is TGTGCCCGGGAAGGGGACAGCGGCACTGAAGCTTTCTTT.

The chain is built from TRBV27 and TRBJ2-3; TRBD2 is a possible D gene (6 bases). The germline gives CDR1 MNHEY, CDR2 SMNVEV (reference sequence). The CDR3 contains 14 residues. V was cut by 4 bases and J by 0 bases, with 8 bases left in between. The CDR3 loop reads CASSSGRSTDTQYF. The CDR3, as DNA: TGTGCCAGCAGTTCCGGGAGAAGCACAGATACGCAGTATTTT.

In its sample, this clone was seen a few times. A junction end diverges from the germline sequence, so it may reflect a read error. The same CDR3 can be traced to other DNA sequences in this sample. The chain links TRBV13 to TRBJ1-6; 10 bases are a match to TRBD1. The germline gives CDR1 PRHDT, CDR2 FYEKMQ (reference sequence). The CDR3 loop spans 22 amino acids. The CDR3: CASSLPRQGASPPTNMNSPLHF. The CDR3 DNA sequence: TGTGCCAGCAGCTTACCCAGACAGGGGGCTTCCCCCCCTACAAATATGAATTCCCCCCTCCACTTT.